This record covers a single T cell receptor beta chain. Its target is not known. The sample originates from a study of shared clonotypes between healthy human individuals. The wider study: The donor pool was made up of two women and three men aged 18 to 49. Study-wide points: Sampling covered blood only; tissue repertoires likely differ.

For every subset, genomic DNA was evenly distributed across several immunoSEQ plates. The data were produced by immunoSEQ multiplex PCR, yet TCRdb's version contains in-frame clones alone and is incomplete. The table lists 400,000 to 600,000 clones, approximately 79% of them singletons. CDR1 and CDR2 from the germline V gene are SGHTA and FQGNSA. V lost 5 bases to trimming and J lost 2 bases, with 13 bases between them. The CDR3 length is 15 residues. The receptor's source is a woman aged 40 to 55 in good health. Some clones in this sample may be carry-over from other donors' samples. The specimen sequenced was PBMCs. The chain joins TRBV7-2 to TRBJ1-3; the D gene is possibly TRBD1 (6 bases). Written as DNA, the CDR3 is TGTGCCAGCAGCCCCTGGACAGCTGCTGGAAACACCATATATTTT. It specifies CASSPWTAAGNTIYF. Full variable domain (missing parts from reference TRBV7-2 and TRBJ1-3): GAGVSQSPSNKVTEKGKDVELRCDPISGHTALYWYRQSLGQGLEFLIYFQGNSAPDKSGLPSDRFSAERTGGSVSTLTIQRTQQEDSAVYLCASSPWTAAGNTIYFGEGSWLTVV.